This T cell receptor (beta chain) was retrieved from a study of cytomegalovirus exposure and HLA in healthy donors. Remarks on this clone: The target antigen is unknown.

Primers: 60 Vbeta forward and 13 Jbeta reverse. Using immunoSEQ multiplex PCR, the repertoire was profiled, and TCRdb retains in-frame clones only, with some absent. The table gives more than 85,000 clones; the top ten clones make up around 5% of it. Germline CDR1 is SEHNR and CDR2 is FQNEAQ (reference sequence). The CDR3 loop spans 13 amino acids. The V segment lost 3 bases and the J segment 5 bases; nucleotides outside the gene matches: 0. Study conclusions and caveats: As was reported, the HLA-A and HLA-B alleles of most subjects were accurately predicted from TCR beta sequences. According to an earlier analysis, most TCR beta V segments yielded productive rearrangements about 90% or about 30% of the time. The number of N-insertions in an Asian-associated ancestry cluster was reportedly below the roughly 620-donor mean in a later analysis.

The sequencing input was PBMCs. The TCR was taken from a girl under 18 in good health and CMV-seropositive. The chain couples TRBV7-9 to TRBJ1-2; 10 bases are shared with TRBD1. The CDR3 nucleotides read TGTGCCAGCAGCTTGGACAGGGGGTATGGCTACACCTTC. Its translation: CASSLDRGYGYTF.